The 19 T cell receptor beta chains below come from one sample, sequenced in a study of T-cell reconstitution after alpha-beta-depleted transplantation in children. The TCRbeta library incorporated unique molecular identifiers. TCRdb re-called the PCR reads with MiXCR, one entry per CDR3 protein. The sample includes about 110,000 distinct CDR3 sequences, about 21% of them seen just once. The sequencing used PBMCs, mostly from graft donor cells, collected 180 days after TCRalphabeta/CD19-depleted stem cell transplant. The receptors originated from a male patient aged 2 to 10 who had a stem cell transplant for chronic granulomatous disease, so the T cells may come from the graft donor.

In its sample, this clonotype was seen many times. V usage is TRBV15 and J usage is TRBJ2-2, with TRBD1 identical over 7 bases. CDR1 LNHNV and CDR2 YYDKDF come from the germline V gene (reference sequence). V shed 6 bases and J 3 bases; nucleotides not matched to a gene: 7. The CDR3 is made up of 15 amino acids. The CDR3 DNA sequence: TGTGCCACCAGGGAAGACAGGGTTGACACCGGGGAGCTGTTTTTT. Translated: CATREDRVDTGELFF.

This clonotype was detected ten times or more. This chain uses TRBV29-1 with TRBJ2-1; D remains unclear. This CDR3 has 10 amino acids. The ends were cut back, 3 bases at V and 7 bases at J, with 4 bases in the middle. The germline CDR1 and CDR2 sequences are SQVTM and ANQGSEA. The CDR3 loop is CSVDSNEQFF. The CDR3 bases are TGCAGCGTTGACAGTAATGAGCAGTTCTTC.

J is TRBJ2-3 and V is TRBV7-2; 11 positions match TRBD2. This CDR3 comprises 16 residues. Germline lookup yields CDR1 SGHTA and CDR2 FQGNSA. After removal of 5 bases from V and 5 bases from J, the junction contained 9 bases not matched to a gene. CDR3 in amino acids: CASSLGLAGGLDTQYF. In DNA form, the CDR3 reads TGTGCCAGCAGCCTGGGGCTAGCGGGGGGTTTAGATACGCAGTATTTT.

This clonotype was picked up a small number of times. J is TRBJ2-7 and V is TRBV7-2; either TRBD1 or TRBD2 may supply D (6 bases each). Trimming removed 8 bases from V and 1 base from J, with 18 bases in between. Germline CDR1 and CDR2: SGHTA and FQGNSA. This CDR3 comprises 15 residues. The CDR3 protein is CASSLGGKTSYEQYF. The CDR3, as DNA: TGTGCCAGCTCATTAGGGGGGAAAACTTCCTACGAGCAGTACTTC.

This clonotype was detected ten times or more. V usage is TRBV6-5 and J usage is TRBJ1-1; D ambiguous. Germline loops: CDR1 MNHEY, CDR2 SVGAGI. The V and J ends lost 1 base and 0 bases respectively, with 3 bases between them. CDR3 length: 13 residues. The CDR3 region has the DNA TGTGCCAGCAGTTACTTGTTGAACACTGAAGCTTTCTTT. Amino acid sequence: CASSYLLNTEAFF.

This clonotype was counted ten times or more. The V and J genes are TRBV5-1 and TRBJ2-1; possibly TRBD1 for D (5 bases). The CDR3 covers 13 residues. Germline V CDR1 and CDR2: SGHRS, YFSETQ. The germline V and J ends were trimmed by 4 bases and 5 bases, with 10 bases remaining between them. As DNA, the CDR3 is TGCGCCAGCAGCCGACAGCCCGACAATGAGCAGTTCTTC. This encodes CASSRQPDNEQFF.

This clonotype was seen a few times. This chain uses TRBV20-1 with TRBJ1-2, with D perhaps TRBD1 (5 bases). V was trimmed by 2 bases and J by 4 bases, leaving 17 bases between them. CDR3 length: 15 residues. CDR1 is DFQATT and CDR2 is SNEGSKA in the germline V gene (reference sequence). CDR3 in DNA: TGCAGTGCTAGACGGCGGGGCGCCGAAATCTATGGCTACACCTTC. It is translated as CSARRRGAEIYGYTF.

Only a few counts were recorded for this clonotype. One end of the junction fails to match germline, which may point to a read error. This chain links TRBV28 with TRBJ1-3, with no clear D. Germline CDR1 MDHEN, CDR2 SYDVKM. This CDR3 spans 14 amino acids. The CDR3 protein is CASSPRGPGNTIYF. CDR3 coding DNA: TGTGCCAGCAGTCCCCGTGGCCCCGGAAACACCATATATTTC.

This clonotype was observed many times. Written as DNA, the CDR3 is TGTGCCAGCAGCGATGGACAGTTCTTC. It specifies CASSDGQFF. The V call is TRBV9, the J call TRBJ2-1; D is ambiguous. V was cut by 3 bases and J by 13 bases, with 5 bases left in between. The CDR3 covers 9 residues. Germline CDR1 is SGDLS and CDR2 is YYNGEE. Combining the CDR3 with reference TRBV9 and TRBJ2-1 gives the whole variable domain DSGVTQTPKHLITATGQRVTLRCSPRSGDLSVYWYQQSLDQGLQFLIQYYNGEERAKGNILERFSAQQFPDLHSELNLSSLELGDSALYFCASSDGQFFGPGTRLTVL.

CDR3 sequence (DNA): TGTGCCAGCAGGGGTAACCTGGGACTAGCGGAGAACACCGGGGAGCTGTTTTTT. The encoded protein is CASRGNLGLAENTGELFF. This chain joins TRBV2 and TRBJ2-2; 11 positions agree with TRBD2. V lost 6 bases to trimming and J lost 1 base; unmatched junction nucleotides: 10. The CDR3 loop spans 18 amino acids. The germline V gene has CDR1 SNHLY and CDR2 FYNNEI.

The chain recombines TRBV10-3 with TRBJ2-5; no clear D gene. CDR3 length equals 13 residues. V lost 6 bases and J lost 2, with 10 bases in between. The germline CDR1 and CDR2 sequences are ENHRY and SYGVKD. CDR3 nucleotides: TGTGCCATCAGCCGGACGGATCAAGAGACCCAGTACTTC. As protein: CAISRTDQETQYF.

V and J are TRBV5-1 and TRBJ2-4; no definite D call. In germline, CDR1 is SGHRS, CDR2 YFSETQ. The germline V and J ends were trimmed by 0 bases and 1 base, with 11 bases remaining between them. The CDR3 extends over 16 amino acids. The CDR3, as DNA: TGCGCCAGCAGCTTGGTCTACCGAGCGGCCAAAAACATTCAGTACTTC. Amino acid sequence: CASSLVYRAAKNIQYF. Full variable domain (rest looked up from reference TRBV5-1 and TRBJ2-4): KAGVTQTPRYLIKTRGQQVTLSCSPISGHRSVSWYQQTPGQGLQFLFEYFSETQRNKGNFPGRFSGRQFSNSRSEMNVSTLELGDSALYLCASSLVYRAAKNIQYFGAGTRLSVL.

V usage is TRBV3-1 and J usage is TRBJ2-2; D call uncertain. The CDR3 has 14 amino acids. V gave up 1 base and J gave up 4 bases, with 7 bases separating them. The V gene's germline CDR1 is LGHDT and CDR2 YNNKEL (reference sequence). CDR3 nucleotide sequence: TGTGCCAGCAGCCAAGGAAGGGCCACCGGGGAGCTGTTTTTT. Protein: CASSQGRATGELFF. Supplemented by reference TRBV3-1 and TRBJ2-2, the full variable domain reads DTAVSQTPKYLVTQMGNDKSIKCEQNLGHDTMYWYKQDSKKFLKIMFSYNNKELIINETVPNRFSPKSPDKAHLNLHINSLELGDSAVYFCASSQGRATGELFFGEGSRLTVL.

The chain employs TRBV12-3 or TRBV12-4 and TRBJ1-5, with D perhaps TRBD1 (5 bases). The CDR3 runs 13 residues. Trimming left V 6 bases short and J 4 bases short, with 10 bases between. The CDR3 region is CASRPGRNQPQHF. The CDR3, as DNA: TGTGCCAGCAGACCGGGACGGAATCAGCCCCAGCATTTT.

This clonotype was detected many times. The chain combines TRBV12-3 or TRBV12-4 with TRBJ2-7, with D tentatively TRBD1 (6 bases). V gave up 6 bases and J gave up 4 bases, with 16 bases separating them. The CDR3 runs to 14 residues. The CDR3, as DNA: TGTGCCAGCAGCGGGACACCCAGACGTTACGAGCAGTACTTC. It is translated as CASSGTPRRYEQYF.

The chain is built from TRBV5-1 and TRBJ1-3; 8 nucleotides line up with TRBD1. Trimming at V came to 2 bases and at J to 2 bases, leaving 6 bases not matched to a gene. Germline V gene lookup returns CDR1 SGHRS and CDR2 YFSETQ. The CDR3 has 16 residues. The CDR3 bases are TGCGCCAGCAGCTTCACTTCAGGGGGCACTGGAAACACCATATATTTT. Encoded protein: CASSFTSGGTGNTIYF.

The chain uses TRBV7-8 and TRBJ2-3; perhaps TRBD2 as D (5 bases). V lost 2 bases and J 8 bases, leaving 5 bases between the germline ends. CDR3 size: 11 residues. Germline-derived CDR1 and CDR2 are SGHVS and FQNEAQ. The CDR3 spells CASSLRGTQYF. DNA for the CDR3: TGTGCCAGCAGCTTACGGGGTACGCAGTATTTT. The whole variable domain, remainder taken from reference TRBV7-8 and TRBJ2-3, is GAGVSQSPRYKVAKRGQDVALRCDPISGHVSLFWYQQALGQGPEFLTYFQNEAQLDKSGLPSDRFFAERPEGSVSTLKIQRTQQEDSAVYLCASSLRGTQYFGPGTRLTVL.

This chain uses TRBV12-3 or TRBV12-4 with TRBJ2-7; D not resolved. The V end lost 5 bases, the J end lost 3 bases, and 14 bases lay between the germline ends. The CDR3 length is 14 residues. The CDR3, as DNA: TGTGCCAGCAGTCTTTCGGAAAACGTCTACGAGCAGTACTTC. Protein sequence: CASSLSENVYEQYF.

This clonotype was recorded many times. V usage is TRBV6-1 and J usage is TRBJ1-5; 7 nucleotides match TRBD1. This CDR3 is built from 15 residues. Germline loops: CDR1 MNHNS, CDR2 SASEGT. Losses at the gene ends were 3 bases for V and 0 bases for J; bases not matched to a gene: 2. In DNA, the CDR3 is TGTGCCAGCAGTGAGACAGGGTTTAGCAATCAGCCCCAGCATTTT. Encoded protein: CASSETGFSNQPQHF.